These T cell receptor beta chains were read from a single sample in a study of blood T cell repertoires in COVID-19. Assay: immunoSEQ multiplex PCR; the TCRdb copy retains only in-frame clones and omits some. The table includes around 340,000 clones, approximately 89% detected once. Sequenced sample: peripheral blood. The source is a woman aged 55-70 years with COVID-19, enrolled during active disease. The CDR3 runs from the conserved cysteine through the conserved F or W. D genes are given only for firm matches. Rows give clone size only sometimes, using once, few, many, or a class for an expanded clone.

size	D	V	length	J	DNA	CDR3
few	NA	TRBV7-7	15	TRBJ1-1	TGTGCCAGCAGCTTGGGGGGGCCACTGAACACTGAAGCTTTCTTT	CASSLGGPLNTEAFF
NA	NA	TRBV30	13	TRBJ2-3	TGTGCCTGGAGTGGAGGGATTGCAGATACGCAGTATTTT	CAWSGGIADTQYF
NA	NA	TRBV5-6	14	TRBJ2-6	TGTGCCAGCAGCTCCATCTCTGGGGCCAACGTCCTGACTTTC	CASSSISGANVLTF
NA	NA	TRBV7-9	16	TRBJ1-5	TGTGCCAGCAGCCCTGTTTTCTCGGGGGGAGGTCAGCCCCAGCATTTT	CASSPVFSGGGQPQHF
NA	NA	TRBV5-1	15	TRBJ1-4	TGCGCCAGCAGCTCCTTAGCTGCAACTAATGAAAAACTGTTTTTT	CASSSLAATNEKLFF
NA	NA	TRBV3-1/TRBV3-2	17	TRBJ2-2	TGTGCCAGCAGCCATTACTCCAGGGGTGGGTCCACCGGGGAGCTGTTTTTT	CASSHYSRGGSTGELFF
NA	NA	TRBV28	14	TRBJ1-3	TGTGCCAGCAGTTTGGTAGGGAGAGGAAACACCATATATTTT	CASSLVGRGNTIYF
NA	TRBD1	TRBV19	15	TRBJ1-1	TGTGCCAGTAGTCGCCCGGGACAGGGGGTTACAGAAGCTTTCTTT	CASSRPGQGVTEAFF
NA	NA	TRBV11-3	15	TRBJ2-7	TGTGCCAGCAGCCCCCCCGCGGTTAGTTCCTACGAGCAGTACTTC	CASSPPAVSSYEQYF
few	TRBD1	TRBV28	15	TRBJ1-2	TGTGCCAGCAGGTCCACGAGACAGGGGGATATTGGCTACACCTTC	CASRSTRQGDIGYTF
NA	TRBD2	TRBV2	15	TRBJ2-2	TGTGCCAGCAGTGAGCGACTAGCGGGGGGCGGGGAGCTGTTTTTT	CASSERLAGGGELFF
few	TRBD1	TRBV15	17	TRBJ1-6	TGTGCCACCAGCAGAGACTCCGGGACAGCGAATAATTCACCCCTCCACTTT	CATSRDSGTANNSPLHF
NA	TRBD1	TRBV2	14	TRBJ1-3	TGTGCCAGCAGTGCGGGACAGGGGTTTGACACCATATATTTT	CASSAGQGFDTIYF
NA	NA	TRBV6-6	12	TRBJ2-3	TGTGCCAGCAGCCGACTCACAGATACGCAGTATTTT	CASSRLTDTQYF
NA	NA	TRBV18	13	TRBJ1-2	TGTGCCAGCTCACCACCTGGACTAGATGGCTACACCTTC	CASSPPGLDGYTF
once	NA	TRBV7-9	13	TRBJ2-7	TGTGCCAGCAGCTCCCAGGGGACCCACGAGCAGTACTTC	CASSSQGTHEQYF
NA	TRBD1	TRBV3-1/TRBV3-2	18	TRBJ1-1	TGTGCCAGCAGCCCACTCGGCGGGACAGGGGGCTGGAACACTGAAGCTTTCTTT	CASSPLGGTGGWNTEAFF
NA	TRBD1	TRBV29-1	16	TRBJ1-4	TGCAGCGTCCGCGGACAGGGAGGCGGGTTGAATGAAAAACTGTTTTTT	CSVRGQGGGLNEKLFF
NA	NA	TRBV6-5	14	TRBJ2-3	TGTGCCAGCAGGTTGACACAAAGCACAGATACGCAGTATTTT	CASRLTQSTDTQYF
few	NA	TRBV13	17	TRBJ1-5	TGTGCCAGCAGCTTATCCGGCAGGGGTTTCGCCAATCAGCCCCAGCATTTT	CASSLSGRGFANQPQHF
NA	TRBD1	TRBV19	13	TRBJ1-1	TGTGCCAGTAGGGGACAGGGGTATACTGAAGCTTTCTTT	CASRGQGYTEAFF
NA	NA	TRBV6-1	17	TRBJ1-3	TGTGCCAGCAGTGAAGAACGGTCGGTCCGCTCTGGAAACACCATATATTTT	CASSEERSVRSGNTIYF
NA	NA	TRBV14	14	TRBJ1-2	TGTGCCAGCAGCCAAGTTTTCGGGGTGTCTGGCTACACCTTC	CASSQVFGVSGYTF
NA	NA	TRBV7-3	16	TRBJ1-1	TGTGCCAGCAGCTTAACCGCGGGGGGCGCGAACACTGAAGCTTTCTTT	CASSLTAGGANTEAFF
NA	NA	TRBV5-1	13	TRBJ1-2	TGCGCCAGCAGCACGGACAGCTACTATGGCTACACCTTC	CASSTDSYYGYTF
NA	NA	TRBV18	12	TRBJ2-7	TGTGCCAGCTCACCGACATCGGCCGAGCAGTACTTC	CASSPTSAEQYF
NA	TRBD1	TRBV4-2	17	TRBJ2-1	TGTGCCAGCAGCCTAAACCCTTCAGGGGGCAACTACAATGAGCAGTTCTTC	CASSLNPSGGNYNEQFF
few	TRBD1	TRBV25-1	14	TRBJ1-1	TGTGCCAGCAAATCACAGGGGGCCGGGACTGAAGCTTTCTTT	CASKSQGAGTEAFF
NA	NA	TRBV5-1	16	TRBJ1-4	TGCGCCAGCAGCCTCCCCTCGGGGGGAGGTAATGAAAAACTGTTTTTT	CASSLPSGGGNEKLFF
NA	TRBD1	TRBV5-1	13	TRBJ1-3	TGCGCCAGCAGCCCTCAGGGGGCGGACACCATATATTTT	CASSPQGADTIYF